Here is one T cell receptor beta chain with its context. Germline V gene sequence: CDR1 KGHDR, CDR2 SFDVKD. The CDR3 has 17 amino acids. V lost 4 bases to trimming and J lost 0 bases, with 12 bases between them. The method was immunoSEQ multiplex PCR; TCRdb's version includes in-frame clones alone and lacks a portion of them. Among 250,000 to 300,000 clones listed, 80% to 90% were seen once. This entry belongs to a study of blood T cell repertoires in COVID-19. In the study overall: Some COVID-19 samples were acute and others convalescent; all came from the United States, Italy and Spain.

Sample: peripheral blood. The receptor was isolated from a woman aged 45-65 years with COVID-19, enrolled during active disease. The chain has TRBV24-1 and TRBJ2-6; D may be TRBD2 (6 bases). CDR3 amino acids: CATSEVTGVSGANVLTF. The CDR3 DNA reads TGTGCCACCAGTGAAGTTACGGGGGTCTCTGGGGCCAACGTCCTGACTTTC.